One sample yielded the 21 T cell receptor beta chains listed below, sequenced in a study of regulatory T cells in long-lasting Graves disease. Indicated time point: newly diagnosed GD, antithyroid drugs for less than 3 months. RNA extracted from PBMCs served as the sequencing template. Construction of TCR beta libraries relied on iRepertoire HTBI primers and on Arm-PCR targeting CDR3 regions. TCRdb processed the multiplex PCR reads anew with MiXCR; each CDR3 protein has one entry. This sample has 350,000 to 450,000 distinct CDR3 sequences; about a sixth occur once, and the top ten carry roughly 30%. Separately, the same data were catalogued under a study of T cells in Graves' hyperthyroidism and ophthalmopathy.

This material consisted of peripheral blood mononuclear cells (PBMCs), taken at new diagnosis, from a patient treated with antithyroid drugs. The receptors come from a man aged 40-49 years with Graves disease.

This clonotype was recorded at least ten times. This chain links TRBV6-5 with TRBJ2-5; 7 nucleotides match TRBD2. The CDR3 sequence is 15 residues long. V dropped 0 bases and J dropped 1; count of bases not matched to a gene: 2. The germline CDR1 and CDR2 sequences are MNHEY and SVGAGI. In DNA form, the CDR3 reads TGTGCCAGCAGTTACTCGGCGGGGGTCCAAGAGACCCAGTACTTC. This sequence encodes CASSYSAGVQETQYF.

This clonotype has only a few counts. V is TRBV7-7 and J is TRBJ2-7; the D gene could be TRBD1 or TRBD2 (6 bases each). Trimming stripped 4 bases from V and 7 bases from J, with 14 bases between. The CDR3 has 13 amino acids. Germline V gives CDR1 SSHAT, CDR2 FNYEAQ (reference sequence). The CDR3 region has the DNA TGTGCCAGCAGCTCCATTCTAGGGGGGGAGCAGTACTTC. Protein: CASSSILGGEQYF. Filled out from reference TRBV7-7 and TRBJ2-7, the complete variable domain reads GAGVSQSPRYKVTKRGQDVTLRCDPISSHATLYWYQQALGQGPEFLTYFNYEAQPDKSGLPSDRFSAERPEGSISTLTIQRTEQRDSAMYRCASSSILGGEQYFGPGTRLTVT.

In this sample, this clonotype turned up many times. CDR3 DNA sequence: TGTGCCAGTAGTATCCCGGGGGGGAGCACAGATACGCAGTATTTT. The encoded protein is CASSIPGGSTDTQYF. This chain links TRBV19 with TRBJ2-3, with TRBD2 identical over 8 bases. Germline lookup yields CDR1 LNHDA and CDR2 SQIVND (reference sequence). The V and J ends lost 3 bases and 0 bases, in that order; junction bases with no gene match: 2. The CDR3 contains 15 residues.

This clonotype was detected many times. The chain uses TRBV5-1 and TRBJ2-5, with TRBD1 as a possible D gene (6 bases). Trimming left V 3 bases short and J 3 bases short, with 15 bases between. The V gene's germline CDR1 is SGHRS and CDR2 YFSETQ. The CDR3 totals 15 residues. The CDR3, as DNA: TGCGCCAGCAGCTCGCCTGGGGCAGGGGAAGAGACCCAGTACTTC. Translated, it gives CASSSPGAGEETQYF.

At least ten counts were recorded for this clonotype. The chain is built from TRBV5-6 and TRBJ1-1; D is undetermined. Between the trimmed V and J ends, which lost 0 bases and 6 bases, there was a span of 9 bases. The CDR3 consists of 13 residues. The germline gives CDR1 SGHDT, CDR2 YYEEEE. The CDR3 sequence: CASSLVAWAEAFF. The CDR3 DNA follows: TGTGCCAGCAGCTTGGTAGCTTGGGCTGAAGCTTTCTTT. Using reference TRBV5-6 and TRBJ1-1 for the parts outside the CDR3, the full variable domain is DAGVTQSPTHLIKTRGQQVTLRCSPKSGHDTVSWYQQALGQGPQFIFQYYEEEERQRGNFPDRFSGHQFPNYSSELNVNALLLGDSALYLCASSLVAWAEAFFGQGTRLTVV.

The sample holds a few counts of this clonotype. V usage is TRBV5-7 and J usage is TRBJ1-2; D call uncertain. TRBV5-7 counts as an open reading frame of uncertain function. Trimming stripped 4 bases from V and 3 bases from J, with 16 bases between. The CDR3 has 15 amino acids. Here the CDR3 DNA reads TGTGCCAGCAGCCCGGACTCATACGCCGACTATGGCTACACCTTC. It codes for CASSPDSYADYGYTF.

V is TRBV25-1 and J is TRBJ2-1; D tentatively fits TRBD1 or TRBD2 (6 bases each). Trimming removed 4 bases at V and 10 bases at J, with 11 bases between. The CDR3 consists of 12 residues. Per germline, CDR1 MGHDK and CDR2 SYGVNS. CDR3 in amino acids: CASSAGGPEQFF. DNA of the CDR3: TGTGCCAGCAGTGCTGGGGGGCCGGAGCAGTTCTTC.

This clonotype was seen repeatedly, ten times or more. The chain employs TRBV20-1 and TRBJ2-7, with a possible D match to TRBD1 (6 bases). CDR3 length: 14 amino acids. The germline CDR1 and CDR2 sequences are DFQATT and SNEGSKA (reference sequence). Trimming cost V 6 bases and J 2 bases, with 17 bases left between them. CDR3 bases: TGCAGTGCCCCAAGGGGGACGTCGCCCTACGAGCAGTACTTC. It translates to CSAPRGTSPYEQYF.

This chain connects TRBV7-3 to TRBJ1-1; D ambiguous. The CDR3 totals 19 residues. V was pared by 0 bases and J by 8 bases, with 28 bases between. The germline CDR1 and CDR2 sequences are SGHTA and FQGTGA. The CDR3 protein is CASSLTSPPRGILSSEAFF. The CDR3 nucleotides are TGTGCCAGCAGCTTAACATCACCCCCCCGGGGAATACTCTCATCGGAAGCTTTCTTT.

This chain uses TRBV6-4 with TRBJ2-3; TRBD1 might be the D (6 bases). This CDR3 comprises 16 residues. CDR1 is MRHNA, CDR2 SNTAGT, per germline. Trimming stripped 1 base from V and 0 bases from J, with 11 bases between. CDR3: CASSDWTAPSTDTQYF. In nucleotides, the CDR3 is TGTGCCAGCAGTGACTGGACAGCCCCTAGCACAGATACGCAGTATTTT.

Details on this clonotype: It may be a read error: a sequence one base away is much more abundant. The rearrangement joins TRBV7-2 to TRBJ2-2, with 8 bases matching TRBD1. CDR1 is SGHTA and CDR2 is FQGNSA in the germline V gene. The CDR3 sequence is 15 residues long. Written as DNA, the CDR3 is TGTGCCAGCAGCTCCAGGGGGCTTGGGGCCGGGGAGCTGTCTTTT. It encodes CASSSRGLGAGELSF.

The chain recombines TRBV15 with TRBJ2-2; D is uncertain. V was cut by 6 bases and J by 6 bases, with 8 bases left in between. Germline assignment: CDR1 LNHNV and CDR2 YYDKDF (reference sequence). The CDR3 length is 12 residues. This CDR3 is CATRNWPGELFF. DNA for the CDR3: TGTGCCACCAGAAACTGGCCCGGGGAGCTGTTTTTT.

This clonotype showed up many times. The chain combines TRBV9 with TRBJ2-3; no firm D call. Germline V gives CDR1 SGDLS, CDR2 YYNGEE. This CDR3 is 13 amino acids long. Trimming removed 0 bases at V and 3 bases at J, with 5 bases between. CDR3 nucleotide sequence: TGTGCCAGCAGCGTAGGGGTTACAGATACGCAGTATTTT. As protein: CASSVGVTDTQYF. The full variable domain, with the rest looked up from reference TRBV9 and TRBJ2-3, is DSGVTQTPKHLITATGQRVTLRCSPRSGDLSVYWYQQSLDQGLQFLIQYYNGEERAKGNILERFSAQQFPDLHSELNLSSLELGDSALYFCASSVGVTDTQYFGPGTRLTVL.

This clonotype was found many times. CDR3 protein: CASSVGVLREAFF. CDR3 nucleotides: TGTGCCAGCAGCGTGGGCGTGCTGCGTGAAGCTTTCTTT. V and J are TRBV7-9 and TRBJ1-1; no clear D gene. The CDR3 is made up of 13 amino acids. Between the trimmed V and J ends, which lost 5 bases and 7 bases, there was a span of 14 bases. Germline V gene sequence: CDR1 SEHNR, CDR2 FQNEAQ (reference sequence).

This clonotype was counted only a few times. The chain recombines TRBV19 with TRBJ2-6; 9 nucleotides agree with TRBD1. Per the germline V gene, CDR1 is LNHDA and CDR2 is SQIVND (reference sequence). The junction had 8 bases not matched to a gene; V was cut back by 0 bases and J by 2 bases. The length of the CDR3 is 19 residues. The CDR3 reads CASSIEGQGLAAGANVLTF. Here the CDR3 DNA reads TGTGCCAGTAGTATAGAGGGACAGGGACTGGCGGCTGGGGCCAACGTCCTGACTTTC.

The table lists this clonotype with a few counts. The chain combines TRBV5-1 with TRBJ1-2, with D uncertain. V was clipped by 0 bases and J by 4 bases, with 10 bases between them. Germline lookup yields CDR1 SGHRS and CDR2 YFSETQ. The CDR3 has 14 residues. CDR3: CASSLERAGYGYTF. In nucleotides, the CDR3 is TGCGCCAGCAGCTTGGAAAGGGCGGGCTATGGCTACACCTTC.

The rearrangement uses TRBV7-9 and TRBJ2-7; 11 positions match TRBD1. Trimming cost V 3 bases and J 3 bases; bases outside gene matches: 4. The germline V gene has CDR1 SEHNR and CDR2 FQNEAQ (reference sequence). The CDR3 has 15 amino acids. The CDR3 DNA reads as TGTGCCAGCAGCTTTCACGGGACAGGGGGCTACGAGCAGTACTTC. Amino acids: CASSFHGTGGYEQYF.

This chain links TRBV18 with TRBJ2-1, with 14 bases aligning to TRBD2. Germline loops: CDR1 KGHSH, CDR2 LQKENI. The CDR3 is 16 residues long. V was pared by 1 base and J by 9 bases, with 5 bases of the junction left unmatched. The CDR3 protein is CASSPRGLAGGIEQFF. As DNA, the CDR3 is TGTGCCAGCTCACCACGCGGACTAGCGGGGGGTATTGAGCAGTTCTTC. Based on the CDR3 plus reference TRBV18 and TRBJ2-1, the full variable domain is NAGVMQNPRHLVRRRGQEARLRCSPMKGHSHVYWYRQLPEEGLKFMVYLQKENIIDESGMPKERFSAEFPKEGPSILRIQQVVRGDSAAYFCASSPRGLAGGIEQFFGPGTRLTVL.

V usage is TRBV19 and J usage is TRBJ1-1, with TRBD1 identical over 8 bases. The CDR3 is 15 amino acids. The V and J ends lost 2 bases and 3 bases, in that order; junction bases with no gene match: 5. The germline V gene has CDR1 LNHDA and CDR2 SQIVND (reference sequence). CDR3 in amino acids: CASSIWQGAHTEAFF. CDR3 bases: TGTGCCAGTAGTATATGGCAGGGGGCTCACACTGAAGCTTTCTTT.

This clonotype was picked up many times. The V call is TRBV5-6, the J call TRBJ2-5; the match to TRBD2 covers 7 bases. This CDR3 spans 16 amino acids. V gave up 0 bases and J gave up 2 bases; unmatched junction bases: 7. CDR1 and CDR2 (germline): SGHDT, YYEEEE. The CDR3, as DNA: TGTGCCAGCAGCTTGGGTGGCGGGGGAGATCAAGAGACCCAGTACTTC. Its translation is CASSLGGGGDQETQYF.

This clonotype appeared many times. The CDR3 DNA reads as TGTGCCAGCAGCTTAGTCCGGTACACCGGGGAGCTGTTTTTT. Protein sequence: CASSLVRYTGELFF. The V and J genes are TRBV11-2 and TRBJ2-2, with D uncertain. This CDR3 contains 14 residues. The ends were cut back, 1 base at V and 3 bases at J, with 6 bases in the middle. Per germline, CDR1 SGHAT and CDR2 FQNNGV.